These T cell receptor beta chains were read from a single sample in a study of tumor-infiltrating lymphocytes in primary liver carcinoma. In TCRdb, the multiplex PCR reads were re-called with MiXCR into one record per CDR3 protein. The data show roughly 200,000 distinct CDR3 sequences, with 70% to 90% seen just once and around 18% held by the top ten. Source material: tumor tissue from primary liver carcinoma. These TCRs come from a man between 40 and 49 years old with primary liver carcinoma and hepatitis B virus infection. CDR3s include the opening cysteine and the closing phenylalanine or tryptophan.

v_gene	j_gene	CDR3aa
TRBV5-1	TRBJ2-2	CASRVGSNTGELLF
TRBV29-1	TRBJ2-6	CSVRGISGSLSGANVLTF
TRBV6-1	TRBJ2-1	CASGRDRGDEQLF
TRBV10-2	TRBJ2-7	CATYTTEGTYEQYF
TRBV11-3	TRBJ2-1	CASSLGVSNNMQSF
TRBV29-1	TRBJ2-2	CSVGLASIGELFF
TRBV5-1	TRBJ1-1	CASSSDGSPWAFF
TRBV28	TRBJ2-5	CASSMKWTGQETQYF
TRBV11-1	TRBJ2-7	CATSLTVGDKQYF
TRBV7-8	TRBJ2-4	CTSSPLSIGLAKNIQYF
TRBV12-3/TRBV12-4	TRBJ2-5	CVSSRSGTVPQYF
TRBV11-3	TRBJ2-3	CVNNAGGRPTDTQYF
TRBV4-1	TRBJ2-1	CASSQERGGRVRVLNEQFF
TRBV5-5	TRBJ2-7	CANSRGRSYEQYF
TRBV11-2	TRBJ2-1	CASSNLHSYNEHFF
TRBV12-3/TRBV12-4	-	CVSSKAGDRWTEQYF
TRBV11-2	TRBJ1-2	CANSLDRAAYGYAF
TRBV6-1	TRBJ2-5	CVSSVRGAEAQYF
TRBV29-1	TRBJ2-3	CSVAVQGVIDTQYF
TRBV11-2	TRBJ2-7	CASSLTGECYEHYF
TRBV6-2/TRBV6-3	TRBJ2-6	CASSDEGGSGSGAHALTF
TRBV28	TRBJ2-7	CACSLTIHSYEQYF
TRBV12-3/TRBV12-4	TRBJ1-1	CANSLDLGGGGRNTEAFF
TRBV19	TRBJ1-3	CTSTSQGQVSGNTIYF
TRBV29-1	TRBJ2-3	CSVSGTGVTGTQYF
TRBV5-6	TRBJ1-5	CVSSYGQGSQPHHF
TRBV29-1	TRBJ2-3	CSVEGRVGIIDTQYF
TRBV4-3	TRBJ1-4	CASSQDPAGGGFEKLFF
TRBV7-3	TRBJ1-1	CASSSGQGRTEAVF
TRBV6-2/TRBV6-3	TRBJ2-7	CASSYSTSAYEQYF
TRBV6-2/TRBV6-3	TRBJ1-1	CASSYSPYRVGTVAFF
TRBV6-6	TRBJ1-6	CASSHTGGISPLHF
TRBV6-1	TRBJ2-7	CVSSRDGTSSYKQYF
TRBV11-2	TRBJ1-4	CASNLGVGIIEKLFF
TRBV4-2	TRBJ2-7	CDSSQCDRGHEQYF
TRBV6-2/TRBV6-3	TRBJ2-1	CISSPGTEGQFF
TRBV3-1	TRBJ2-7	CASRSVYEQYF
TRBV6-5	TRBJ2-1	CASGCRCEQFF
TRBV4-3	TRBJ2-5	CASSQEGLPSETQYF